Listed below are T cell receptor beta chains from one sample, sequenced in a study of blood T cells in healthy people across ages. TCRdb itself ran the 5' RACE reads through MiXCR, one entry per CDR3 protein. Among hundreds of thousands of distinct CDR3 sequences listed, about 50% were seen once. The sequenced sample consisted of blood. The receptors shown here come from a woman aged 80 or over in good health. Each CDR3 is given with its conserved first and last residue. D genes are given only for firm matches. Rows may omit the clone size; those that give it use once, few, many or a size class.

j_call,v_call,d_call,clone_size,cdr3_nt,cdr3_aa
TRBJ2-7,TRBV4-3,-,-,TGCGCCAGCAGCCAACTTCTCGGCCCCTACGAGCAGTACTTC,CASSQLLGPYEQYF
TRBJ1-5,TRBV27,TRBD1,-,TGTGCCAGCAGTTTATTAGGGACAGATAGCAATCAGCCCCAGCATTTT,CASSLLGTDSNQPQHF
TRBJ2-1,TRBV20-1,TRBD2,once,TGCAGTGCCGCGACTAGCGGCTCGAGTGAGCAGTTCTTC,CSAATSGSSEQFF
TRBJ2-1,TRBV5-1,-,-,TGCGCCAGCAGATCCGGGACTGGCGGGTACAAGGAGCAGTTCTTC,CASRSGTGGYKEQFF
TRBJ1-1,TRBV11-2,-,-,TGTGCCAGCAGCTCCCCCCGAACAGGTGCGGCTTTCTTT,CASSSPRTGAAFF
TRBJ1-5,TRBV2,-,many,TGTGCCAGCACGGGCGGCAGTAGAGATCAGCCCCAGCATTTT,CASTGGSRDQPQHF
TRBJ2-7,TRBV7-9,TRBD1,-,TGTGCCAGCAGCCACCAGGGGGCGTGGGGGTCGGACGAGCAGTACTTC,CASSHQGAWGSDEQYF
TRBJ2-7,TRBV27,TRBD2,-,TGTGCCAGCAGTTTCAGGGCTAGCGGGAGTAGTTTGGGTTCCTACGAGCAGTACTTC,CASSFRASGSSLGSYEQYF
TRBJ2-4,TRBV6-2/TRBV6-3,-,-,TGTGCCGGCACCTTGAATCAGGGATGGGGCATTCAGTACTTC,CAGTLNQGWGIQYF
TRBJ1-1,TRBV5-6,-,-,TGTGCCAGCAGCTTGGCGGGGGTCGGGGGCACTGAAGCTTTCTTT,CASSLAGVGGTEAFF
TRBJ2-7,TRBV5-1,TRBD2,few,TGCGCCAGCAGCTCTGCTAGCGGGAGCAACGAGCAGTACTTC,CASSSASGSNEQYF
TRBJ1-2,TRBV27,-,few,TGTGCCAGCAGTGTGAGGATCTCGGGGGGCTACACCTTC,CASSVRISGGYTF
TRBJ2-2,TRBV25-1,-,few,TGTGCCAGCAGTGAATACAGGGAGAACACCGGGGAGCTGTTTTTT,CASSEYRENTGELFF
TRBJ1-1,TRBV6-5,-,many,TGTGCCAGCAGTGACCTCTCCGGGACTGAAGCTTTCTTT,CASSDLSGTEAFF
TRBJ2-3,TRBV5-1,-,-,TGCGCCAGCTGCCTCGGGGGGACAGCCCCCACAGATACGCAGTATTTT,CASCLGGTAPTDTQYF
TRBJ1-4,TRBV12-3/TRBV12-4,-,-,TGTGCCAGCAGTTTGTGGCAGGCGAATGAAAAACTGTTTTTT,CASSLWQANEKLFF
TRBJ2-4,TRBV29-1,-,-,TGCAGCGTAGCACAGGGACTAGCCAAAAACATTCAGTACTTC,CSVAQGLAKNIQYF
TRBJ1-1,TRBV5-1,TRBD1,few,TGCGCCAGCAGCCGCGGACAGGAAAGTAGCACTGAAGCTTTCTTT,CASSRGQESSTEAFF
TRBJ2-1,TRBV5-6,-,-,TGTGCCAGCAGCTTGCCGTCACAGGGAGAGCGGGATGAGCAGTTCTTC,CASSLPSQGERDEQFF
TRBJ2-7,TRBV20-1,-,many,TGCAGTGCTAAGGGGAGTTCCTACTACGAGCAGTACTTC,CSAKGSSYYEQYF
TRBJ2-5,TRBV2,-,-,TGTGCCAGCAGGGCGGGTTCAGAGACCCAGTACTTC,CASRAGSETQYF
TRBJ2-3,TRBV29-1,-,many,TGCAGCTTGGGGATGGGAAGGACAGATACGCAGTATTTT,CSLGMGRTDTQYF
TRBJ1-1,TRBV6-5,-,many,TGTGCCAGCAGTCTCCGGGACACTGAAGCTTTCTTT,CASSLRDTEAFF
TRBJ1-2,TRBV5-5,TRBD1,many,TGTGCCAGCAGCTTTACCGGGACAGCTGGGGGCCATGGCTACACCTTC,CASSFTGTAGGHGYTF